This T cell receptor beta chain was recovered during a study of blood T cell repertoires in COVID-19 (TCRdb year 2020). Context from the whole study: Samples covering the acute and convalescent phases of COVID-19 were provided by collaborators in the United States, Italy and Spain. The material from the prospective study consisted of cDNA or gDNA derived from T cells, B-cell-depleted T cells, or PBMCs. Subjects who had been exposed to COVID-19, were actively infected with it, or had recovered from it provided the deeply sampled blood TCRbeta repertoires that made up the dataset. The repertoires were released in a freely available public database meant as a resource for research on the immune response to SARS-CoV-2. The samples were drawn from the first 160 participants of the ongoing ImmuneRACE study and from 1,254 subjects provided by 6 global collaborators. A de-identified subject ID, COVID-19 status, age in years and sex were almost always included in the sample metadata. Where available, HLA class I and class II types were obtained from metadata supplied by the sample provider rather than from assay-based typing.

Turning to this clone: Which antigen it targets is not known. Base quality data are lacking; no much larger clone is found one base away.

The immunoSEQ Assay, a bias-controlled multiplex PCR, was used to amplify TCRbeta CDR3 regions from genomic DNA. The paper's processing steps were these. Nucleated cell counts per sample were estimated from amplification of reference gene primers within the assay. To quantify the absolute abundance of each unique TCRbeta CDR3 rearrangement, sequence reads were collapsed and filtered. For each sample, productive Simpson clonality was calculated as the square root of Simpson's diversity index over productive rearrangements. The clones in this table, taken by TCRdb from immuneACCESS, are in-frame only. Not every clone is retained; where verified, under half of the shortfall comes from an unresolved V gene, and the cause of the rest is unknown. The V and J calls and clone size come from that table; D and trimming were worked out from the DNA. This sample gives more than 400,000 clones in total; 75% to 90% of them show up just once. 0.7% of the sample is in the top ten clones.

Participants in the prospective study were enrolled through a virtual design, were aged 18 to 89 years, and lived in roughly 25 United States geographic areas. In the prospective study, participants were assigned to cohorts based on the clinical history participants reported in a screening survey and a study questionnaire. Recovered participants in ImmuneRACE Cohort 3 were defined by two consecutive negative NP/OP PCR tests, clearance by a healthcare professional, or resolution of symptoms. In the prospective study, mobile phlebotomists collected whole blood, serum and a nasopharyngeal or oropharyngeal swab from each participant. Additional blood draws and questionnaires over an approximately two-month period could optionally be provided by prospective study participants. Before DNA extraction, prospective study blood samples were shipped either frozen or at room temperature. The V end gives up 1 base and the J end 4 bases, leaving 4 bases in the junction not matched to a gene. The CDR3, cysteine through phenylalanine, is 16 amino acids long. Only CDR3 DNA is held: 48 bases, read in frame from base 1. The germline V gene (reference sequence) provides CDR1 SEHNR and CDR2 FQNEAQ.

The paper as a whole reports these results and caveats: The amount of clinical and demographic metadata varied by source and participant and was provided uncurated.

Sequenced sample: PBMCs or T cells enriched from blood (not recorded which). The chain couples TRBV7-9 to TRBJ2-1; 10 bases in the junction line up with TRBD1. The sequence came from a woman under 30 who had recovered from COVID-19. The DNA sequence reads TGTGCCAGCAGCTTAGGGACAGGGGGGACATACAATGAGCAGTTCTTC. It encodes CASSLGTGGTYNEQFF.